This T cell receptor beta chain was documented in a study of blood T cell repertoires in COVID-19. Overall study context: COVID-19 samples collected from the United States, Italy and Spain covered acute and convalescent phases. T cells, B-cell-depleted T cells, or PBMCs provided the cDNA or gDNA that served as material.

As originally analysed: Reference gene primer amplification in the assay estimated nucleated cell counts. The protocol was immunoSEQ multiplex PCR, while the TCRdb copy is restricted to in-frame clones and leaves out a portion. V, J and clone size were drawn from that table, and D and trimming were deduced from the DNA. The sample lists tens of thousands of clones, 70% to 90% occurring once. From germline, CDR1 is KGHSH and CDR2 LQKENI. Trimming cost V 5 bases and J 1 base, with 11 bases left between them. The CDR3 covers 14 residues. The sequencing sample was made of peripheral blood. The chain employs TRBV18 and TRBJ1-1, with no clear D. The clonotype was recovered from a man in his sixties with acute or convalescent COVID-19. Here the CDR3 reads CASSSWTENTEAFF. DNA for the CDR3: TGTGCCAGCTCATCTTGGACTGAGAACACTGAAGCTTTCTTT.